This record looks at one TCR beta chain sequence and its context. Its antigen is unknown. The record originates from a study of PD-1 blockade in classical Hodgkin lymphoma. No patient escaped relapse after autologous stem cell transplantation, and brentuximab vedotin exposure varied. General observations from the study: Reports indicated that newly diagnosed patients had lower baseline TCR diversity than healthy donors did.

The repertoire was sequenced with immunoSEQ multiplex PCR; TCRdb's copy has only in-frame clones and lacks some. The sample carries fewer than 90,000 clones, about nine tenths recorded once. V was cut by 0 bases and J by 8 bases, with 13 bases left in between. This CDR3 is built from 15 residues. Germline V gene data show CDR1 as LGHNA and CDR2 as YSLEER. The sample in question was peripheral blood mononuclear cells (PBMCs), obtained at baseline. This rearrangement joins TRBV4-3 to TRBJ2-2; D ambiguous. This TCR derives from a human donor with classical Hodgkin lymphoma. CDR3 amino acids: CASSQDLQPRGELFF. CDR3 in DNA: TGCGCCAGCAGCCAAGATCTCCAGCCCCGAGGGGAGCTGTTTTTT.